This TCR beta chain was sequenced in a study of identical twins. Study-level results: Without tracking the same donors, conclusions rested on cross-sectional statistical analysis.

This clonotype was seen more than once but under ten times. What it binds is not known. Through template switching, a universal primer site was introduced, and the cDNA contained unique molecular identifiers. TCRdb called the 5' RACE reads again in MiXCR, with one record for every CDR3 protein. The table has approximately 600,000 distinct CDR3 sequences, just over 7% seen once. CDR1 DFQATT and CDR2 SNEGSKA come from the germline V gene (reference sequence). Losses at the gene ends were 5 bases for V and 8 bases for J; bases not matched to a gene: 8. This CDR3 comprises 14 residues. Another study also made use of these data, one on yellow fever vaccine responses in identical twins.

This receptor was identified in a woman between 18 and 30 years old in good health. Sequenced input: PBMCs. The V and J genes are TRBV20-1 and TRBJ2-1; 11 bases are a match to TRBD2. CDR3 nucleotide sequence: TGCAGTGCTCAACATAGCGGGAGGGCCGATGAGCAGTTCTTC. Protein product: CSAQHSGRADEQFF.